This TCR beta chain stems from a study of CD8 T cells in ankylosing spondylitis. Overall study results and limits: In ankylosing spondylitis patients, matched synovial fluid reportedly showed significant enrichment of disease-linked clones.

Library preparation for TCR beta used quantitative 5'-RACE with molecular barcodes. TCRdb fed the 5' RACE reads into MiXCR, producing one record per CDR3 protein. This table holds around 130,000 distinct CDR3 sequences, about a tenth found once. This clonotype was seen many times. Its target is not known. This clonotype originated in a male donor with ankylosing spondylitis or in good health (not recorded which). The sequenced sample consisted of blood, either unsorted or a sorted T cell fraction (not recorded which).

CDR3 residues: CASSVRASDTQYF. The CDR3 region has the DNA TGCGCCAGCAGCGTCAGGGCCTCGGATACGCAGTATTTT. V gene TRBV5-1 combines with J gene TRBJ2-3; D perhaps matches TRBD1 (5 bases). V was cut by 4 bases and J by 6 bases, with 12 bases left in between. Germline V CDR1 and CDR2: SGHRS, YFSETQ. This CDR3 comprises 13 residues.